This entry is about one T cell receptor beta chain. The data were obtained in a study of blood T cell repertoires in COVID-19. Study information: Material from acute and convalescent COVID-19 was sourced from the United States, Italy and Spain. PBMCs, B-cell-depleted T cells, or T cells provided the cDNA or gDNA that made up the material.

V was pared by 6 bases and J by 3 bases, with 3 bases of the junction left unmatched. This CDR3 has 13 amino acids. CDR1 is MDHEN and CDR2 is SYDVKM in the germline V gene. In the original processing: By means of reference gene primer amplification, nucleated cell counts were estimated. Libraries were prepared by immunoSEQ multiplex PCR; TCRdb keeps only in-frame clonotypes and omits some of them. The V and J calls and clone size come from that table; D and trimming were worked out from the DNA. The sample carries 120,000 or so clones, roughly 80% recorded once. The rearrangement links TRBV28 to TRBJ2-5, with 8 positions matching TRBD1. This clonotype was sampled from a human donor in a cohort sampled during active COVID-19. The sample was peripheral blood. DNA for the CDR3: TGTGCCAGCAGCCCGACAGGGGAAGAGACCCAGTACTTC. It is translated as CASSPTGEETQYF.